The sequence of this T cell receptor (beta chain) was determined in a study of blood T cells in healthy people across ages. Whole-study context: For every two T cells, template switching captured about one barcoded beta molecule.

Germline CDR1 is SGHAT and CDR2 is FQNNGV. Trimming removed 1 base at V and 6 bases at J, with 6 bases between. The CDR3 is 13 residues long. As to this clonotype: The antigen is unknown. Possible read error: a much larger clone is one base away.

Combining a sample-barcoded 5' primer with a J-beta primer mix, a second PCR ran for roughly 6 to 12 cycles. From the 5' RACE reads, TCRdb called clonotypes with MiXCR, one entry per CDR3 protein. The table records approximately 1.5 million distinct CDR3 sequences, around 35% of them present only once. Notes on the study in general: With donor CMV status unknown, expanded clonotype changes were possibly confounded. Comparison with aged donors showed that long-lived donors had more naive CD4+ cells and higher diversity. As age increased, TCR beta diversity per million T cells fell in a roughly linear fashion.

V gene TRBV11-2 combines with J gene TRBJ2-2; no clear D. The origin of this receptor is a woman aged 25 to 45 in good health. The sequenced sample was blood. In DNA form, the CDR3 reads TGTGCCAGCAGCTTAGGGGTCCCCGGGGAGCTGTTTTTT. Encoded protein: CASSLGVPGELFF.